The 15 T cell receptor beta chains in this list originate from one sample, sequenced in a study of tumor and adjacent non-tumor tissue in lung cancer. The template was RNA from unsorted bulk tissue. A modified ARM-PCR protocol with three rounds of nested PCR amplified TCRbeta. TCRdb re-called the multiplex PCR reads with MiXCR, one entry per CDR3 protein. The sample shows about 78,000 distinct CDR3 sequences, approximately 79% of them seen only once. Sample: lung tumor tissue. The receptor set was obtained from a woman aged 50 to 60 with non-small cell lung cancer.

Of note for this clonotype: At one end the junction does not follow the germline gene, possibly because of a read error. J is TRBJ2-3 and V is TRBV20-1; D is unresolved. This CDR3 has 13 amino acids. Germline V gives CDR1 DFQATT, CDR2 SNEGSKA (reference sequence). This CDR3 is CSASSVSTYTQYF. Here the CDR3 DNA reads TGCAGTGCTAGCTCCGTAAGCACATATACTCAGTATTTT.

The chain uses TRBV29-1 and TRBJ2-5; a weak D match, TRBD2 (6 bases). From germline, CDR1 is SQVTM and CDR2 ANQGSEA. The CDR3 is 16 residues long. The CDR3 reads CIVSATSGRVAETQYF. DNA for the CDR3: TGCATCGTCTCCGCGACTAGTGGGAGAGTTGCCGAGACCCAGTACTTC.

The chain carries TRBV4-2 and TRBJ2-5; 12 bases line up with TRBD2. CDR3 length equals 16 residues. Unmatched junction bases numbered 4, after V lost 5 bases and J lost 0 bases. Germline V lookup: CDR1 LGHNA, CDR2 YNFKEQ. CDR3 residues: CASSRTSGAHQETQYF. As DNA, the CDR3 is TGTGCCAGCAGCAGGACTAGCGGGGCACACCAAGAGACCCAGTACTTC.

Concerning this clonotype: Compared with germline, one end of the junction differs, possibly owing to a read error. The V call is TRBV12-3 or TRBV12-4, the J call TRBJ2-2, with D perhaps TRBD2 (5 bases). The CDR3 is 13 residues long. CDR3: CTSIERNTGDLFF. CDR3 DNA sequence: TGTACCAGCATCGAGAGGAACACCGGGGATCTGTTTTTT.

In regard to this clonotype: At one end the junction does not follow the germline gene, possibly because of a read error. The V call is TRBV24-1, the J call TRBJ2-1; D may correspond to TRBD1 or TRBD2 (6 bases each). Germline V CDR1 and CDR2: KGHDR, SFDVKD. This CDR3 comprises 17 residues. The CDR3 sequence: CATIDSRGPYKRNEQFF. CDR3 DNA sequence: TGTGCCACCATTGATTCCCGGGGGCCATACAAAAGAAATGAGCAGTTCTTC.

As regards this clonotype: The junction differs from germline at one of its ends, possibly a read error. The rearrangement links TRBV20-1 to TRBJ2-2, with TRBD2 matching 7 bases. The CDR3 has 14 residues. Germline V lookup: CDR1 DFQATT, CDR2 SNEGSKA (reference sequence). The CDR3 region has the DNA TGCAGTGCTAGAGGGGCGGGAGTCCACGGGGAGCCGATTTTT. Translation: CSARGAGVHGEPIF.

The gene calls are TRBV6-6 and TRBJ2-1; TRBD1 matches 9 bases. Germline V gene data show CDR1 as MNHNY and CDR2 as SVGAGI (reference sequence). The V segment lost 2 bases and the J segment 10 bases; nucleotides outside the gene matches: 9. The CDR3 is 15 amino acids. DNA for the CDR3: TGTGCCAGCAGTTACGGGACAGGGAGTTCCAGCGAGCAGTTCTTC. As protein: CASSYGTGSSSEQFF.

A note on this clonotype: A single base separates this from a much larger clone, so it may be a read error. V is TRBV2 and J is TRBJ2-5; D is perhaps TRBD1 (6 bases). CDR1 SNHLY and CDR2 FYNNEI come from the germline V gene. CDR3 length: 13 amino acids. CDR3 residues: CGSMGDTEETQYF. The CDR3 region has the DNA TGTGGCAGCATGGGGGACACCGAAGAGACCCAGTACTTC.

J is TRBJ2-7 and V is TRBV6-6; possibly TRBD1 or TRBD2 for D (5 bases each). The ends were cut back, 1 base at V and 3 bases at J, with 13 bases in the middle. CDR3 length: 15 residues. Germline V gene sequence: CDR1 MNHNY, CDR2 SVGAGI (reference sequence). The CDR3 DNA sequence: TGTGCCAGCAGTTACTTGAGGGGCGGAATCTACGAGCAGTACTTC. This codes for CASSYLRGGIYEQYF.

Concerning this clonotype itself: Since the CDR3 does not end with the conserved phenylalanine or tryptophan, this likely comes from a read error. This sequence joins TRBV30 and TRBJ2-5; 9 bases map to TRBD1. Germline V gene lookup returns CDR1 GTSNPN and CDR2 SVGIG (reference sequence). CDR3 length equals 14 residues. The ends lost 1 base at V and 4 bases at J; junction bases unmatched: 4. The CDR3 DNA reads TGTGCCTGGAGTGCAGGGACAGGGATAGAGACCCAGTACTCC. Translating it yields CAWSAGTGIETQYS.

Details on this clonotype: No conserved phenylalanine or tryptophan ends this CDR3, so it is likely a read error. The gene calls are TRBV12-3 or TRBV12-4 and TRBJ2-1; no clear D. This CDR3 is 13 amino acids long. CDR3 sequence (DNA): TGTACCAACAGTTTTAGCTCCTACAATGAGCAGTTCTTA. It encodes CTNSFSSYNEQFL.

With respect to this clonotype: One end of the junction is discordant with germline, which a read error may explain. This chain uses TRBV20-1 with TRBJ1-1; 9 positions match TRBD1. The CDR3 contains 13 residues. From germline, CDR1 is DFQATT and CDR2 SNEGSKA (reference sequence). DNA for the CDR3: TGCTGTGCCAGTGGACAGGGGCGCACTGAAGCTTTCTTT. Translation gives CCASGQGRTEAFF.

The chain joins TRBV6-6 to TRBJ2-1; D ambiguous. Germline CDR1 is MNHNY and CDR2 is SVGAGI (reference sequence). Trimming took 7 bases from V and 9 from J, leaving 16 bases between them. The CDR3 covers 13 residues. CDR3 nucleotides: TGTGCCAGCACTCAGACCATTCTGAGTGAGCAGTTCTTC. It translates to CASTQTILSEQFF.

This clonotype was picked up many times. CDR3 sequence (DNA): TGTGCCAGCAGTTACTCAGCTCAAATGATCCGGGACAGGGGGTACAATGAGCAGTTCTTC. Translated, it gives CASSYSAQMIRDRGYNEQFF. The chain uses TRBV6-6 and TRBJ2-1; 11 bases are shared with TRBD1. Germline CDR1 and CDR2: MNHNY and SVGAGI (reference sequence). The V segment lost 0 bases and the J segment 4 bases; nucleotides outside the gene matches: 14. This CDR3 has 20 residues.

This clonotype has a handful of counts. Likely a read error: the CDR3 ends without its conserved phenylalanine or tryptophan. The rearrangement joins TRBV28 to TRBJ2-2; the D gene is possibly TRBD2 (5 bases). Germline CDR1 MDHEN, CDR2 SYDVKM. With 10 bases removed from V and 5 bases from J, the gap between germline ends came to 14 bases. This CDR3 region has 13 residues. The CDR3 reads CATQTTGTGELFL. DNA of the CDR3: TGTGCCACCCAGACGACGGGGACCGGGGAGCTGTTTCTT.